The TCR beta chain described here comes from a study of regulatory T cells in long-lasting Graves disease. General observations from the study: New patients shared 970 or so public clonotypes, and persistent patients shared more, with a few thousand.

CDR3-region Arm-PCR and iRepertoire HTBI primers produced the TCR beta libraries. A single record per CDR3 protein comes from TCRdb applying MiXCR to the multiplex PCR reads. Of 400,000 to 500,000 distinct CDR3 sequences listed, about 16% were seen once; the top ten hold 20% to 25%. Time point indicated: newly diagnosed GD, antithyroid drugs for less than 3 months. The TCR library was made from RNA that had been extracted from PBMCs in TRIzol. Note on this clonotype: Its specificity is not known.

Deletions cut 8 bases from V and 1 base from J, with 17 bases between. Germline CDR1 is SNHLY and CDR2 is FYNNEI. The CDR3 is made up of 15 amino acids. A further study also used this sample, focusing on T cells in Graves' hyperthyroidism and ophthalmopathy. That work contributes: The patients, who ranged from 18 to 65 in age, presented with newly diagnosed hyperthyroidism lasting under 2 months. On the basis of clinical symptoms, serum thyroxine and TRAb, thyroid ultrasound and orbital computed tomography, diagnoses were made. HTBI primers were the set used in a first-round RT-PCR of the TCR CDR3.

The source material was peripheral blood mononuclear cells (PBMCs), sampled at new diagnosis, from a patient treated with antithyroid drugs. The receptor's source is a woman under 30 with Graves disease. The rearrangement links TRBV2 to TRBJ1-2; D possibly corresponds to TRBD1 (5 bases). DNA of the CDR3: TGTGCCAGCGAATCCGGGGCAAGGGGTAACTATGGCTACACCTTC. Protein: CASESGARGNYGYTF.